This TCR beta chain was sequenced for a study of blood T cell repertoires in COVID-19. Across the study: Acute-phase and convalescent COVID-19 samples originated in the United States, Italy and Spain. PBMCs, B-cell-depleted T cells, or T cells were the source of the cDNA or gDNA that made up the material.

In the study's own analysis: Estimated nucleated cell counts came from reference gene primer amplification. Assay: immunoSEQ multiplex PCR; the TCRdb copy retains only in-frame clones and omits some. That table is the source of V, J and clone size, and D and trimming were worked out from the DNA. The table lists 400,000 to 500,000 clones, roughly 88% of them singletons. The V gene's germline CDR1 is MGHRA and CDR2 YSYEKL. With 3 bases clipped from V and 0 bases from J, the junction kept 10 bases outside the gene matches. The CDR3 runs 17 residues. The material sequenced was peripheral blood. The sequence was obtained from a woman aged 25 to 39 with active or convalescent COVID-19. V gene TRBV4-1 combines with J gene TRBJ1-2, with 7 bases matching TRBD1. In nucleotides, the CDR3 is TGCGCCAGCAGCCACGTTACAGGGGACACCTCTAACTATGGCTACACCTTC. It codes for CASSHVTGDTSNYGYTF.